This T cell receptor (beta chain) was captured in a study of shared clonotypes between healthy human individuals. Study-wide findings and caveats: Relative to memory subsets, naive subsets generally showed larger estimated richness. Clonotype sharing levels among donors were expected to vary with sequencing depth.

Positive CCR7 selection of CD45RO-negative cells yielded the naive CD8 cells, and terminally differentiated effector memory CD45RA+ cells were excluded. Remarks on this clone: As yet, its antigen is unknown.

CDR1 and CDR2 from the germline V gene are LGHNA and YSLEER. V lost 0 bases to trimming and J lost 4 bases, with 12 bases between them. The length of the CDR3 is 15 residues. Authors' analysis steps: ImmunoSEQ output lacked quality scores and full-length reads, limiting matched filtering. The data were produced by immunoSEQ multiplex PCR, yet TCRdb's version contains in-frame clones alone and is incomplete. V and J calls and clone size are those listed in that table; D and trimming were worked out from the DNA. The table has about 680,000 clones, 90% to 95% seen once. Material for sequencing was naive CD8+ T cells sorted from blood. The receptor comes from a man aged 25 to 40 in good health. The rearrangement joins TRBV4-3 to TRBJ1-1; the D gene is possibly TRBD1 (6 bases). The CDR3 DNA reads TGCGCCAGCAGCCAAGATCGACAGGCGGGCACTGAAGCTTTCTTT. Translation gives CASSQDRQAGTEAFF.